Listed below are T cell receptor beta chains from one sample, sequenced in a study of T cells in localized non-small cell lung cancer. The data were produced by immunoSEQ multiplex PCR, yet TCRdb's version contains in-frame clones alone and is incomplete. The table includes 10,000 to 13,000 clones, about 70% detected once. Source: peripheral blood, taken before any cancer treatment. Every receptor here comes from a male donor aged 60 or older with stage I lung adenocarcinoma. The CDR3 runs from the conserved cysteine through the conserved F or W. A D gene is named only where the DNA matches it firmly.

TRBJ1-4,-,TRBV6-5,CASSRGNEKLFF
TRBJ2-7,TRBD2,TRBV7-3,CASSSVSGGSYEQYF
TRBJ2-3,-,TRBV11-3,CASSSNTDTQYF
TRBJ2-2,TRBD1,TRBV14,CASSRKVGGRPGELFF
TRBJ1-6,-,TRBV7-2,CASSPLTSIRSYNSPLHF
TRBJ1-1,-,TRBV9,CASSSSLNTEAFF
TRBJ2-2,TRBD1,TRBV6-4,CASSESSGGARTGELFF
TRBJ1-5,TRBD1,TRBV28,CASSLDRGSSDAQPQHF
TRBJ2-2,-,TRBV9,CASSPRHLHTGELFF
TRBJ2-2,-,TRBV7-2,CASSLEANTGELFF
TRBJ2-1,-,TRBV9,CASSVVKEGEQFF
TRBJ1-5,-,TRBV6-4,CASSPGGGGQPQHF
TRBJ1-5,-,TRBV4-2,CASSQLSRGPQHF
TRBJ2-3,TRBD2,TRBV11-2,CASSLFLAGRSTDTQYF
TRBJ2-5,-,TRBV2,CASRGRSGSKETQYF
TRBJ1-2,-,TRBV19,CASSVPRGSGYGYTF
TRBJ1-2,TRBD1,TRBV4-2,CASSRTGLAKVDGYTF
TRBJ2-5,-,TRBV9,CASSVDALGGEETQYF
TRBJ2-1,-,TRBV5-1,CASSSRQGGVNEQFF
TRBJ1-6,TRBD1,TRBV6-5,CASRLTDRANSPLHF
TRBJ1-2,-,TRBV27,CASSMTANYGYTF
TRBJ2-7,-,TRBV11-2,CASSLAQTGSYEQYF
TRBJ2-7,TRBD1,TRBV30,CAWSLLTGQGDPYEQYF
TRBJ2-6,TRBD1,TRBV19,CASSTPPRTGTGANVLTF
TRBJ2-4,-,TRBV7-6,CASSPGQGITLAKNIQYF
TRBJ2-1,TRBD2,TRBV6-1,CASSEIAGATPSYNEQFF
TRBJ1-2,TRBD1,TRBV19,CASTPSGTGYYGYTF
TRBJ1-1,-,TRBV7-3,CASSFLGTGNTEAFF
TRBJ1-3,-,TRBV2,CASRSGRSGNTIYF
TRBJ2-1,-,TRBV18,CASSLRTDRRNEQFF